The 25 T cell receptor beta chains presented below share a single source sample, sequenced in a study of T-cell memory formation after mild COVID-19. TCRdb redid the calling of the 5' RACE reads with MiXCR, one entry per CDR3 protein. The data show roughly 620,000 distinct CDR3 sequences, around 17% seen once. Sequencing input: PBMCs or a T cell subset sorted from them (not recorded which). These receptors were obtained from an adult woman who had mild COVID-19 (a few samples of this study predate the infection). Cell type and time point are not known.

This clonotype has more than one count but fewer than ten. This chain joins TRBV12-3 or TRBV12-4 and TRBJ2-2; 7 bases line up with TRBD2. V lost 1 base and J lost 5; bases outside the gene matches: 4. The CDR3 runs 15 residues. Written as DNA, the CDR3 is TGTGCCAGCAGTTTAGATCTGGGGGGGACCGGGGAGCTGTTTTTT. Its protein product is CASSLDLGGTGELFF.

The V call is TRBV7-9, the J call TRBJ2-5; a weak D match, TRBD1 (5 bases). Germline CDR1 is SEHNR and CDR2 is FQNEAQ (reference sequence). V lost 7 bases and J lost 1, with 13 bases in between. CDR3 length: 14 amino acids. The DNA of the CDR3 is TGTGCCAGCACCCCTGGGGCCCTCCAAGAGACCCAGTACTTC. Protein sequence: CASTPGALQETQYF.

The V and J genes are TRBV12-3 or TRBV12-4 and TRBJ2-5; D possibly corresponds to TRBD2 (5 bases). With 8 bases removed from V and 4 bases from J, the gap between germline ends came to 17 bases. The CDR3 length is 14 residues. CDR3 sequence (DNA): TGTGCCAGCTGTCGGGATGGTGGTGGAGAGACCCAGTACTTC. Translating it yields CASCRDGGGETQYF.

J is TRBJ2-5 and V is TRBV3-1; D is undetermined. V lost 3 bases and J 3 bases, leaving 8 bases between the germline ends. CDR1 is LGHDT, CDR2 YNNKEL, per germline (reference sequence). This CDR3 has 13 amino acids. CDR3 nucleotides: TGTGCCAGCAGCCAGGGCAGTGAAGAGACCCAGTACTTC. The encoded protein is CASSQGSEETQYF.

Here the CDR3 DNA reads TGTGCCAGCAGCAACCAGCCCCCTGAAGCTTTCTTT. It encodes CASSNQPPEAFF. V and J are TRBV12-3 or TRBV12-4 and TRBJ1-1; D uncertain. The CDR3 loop spans 12 amino acids. With 6 bases removed from V and 6 bases from J, the gap between germline ends came to 11 bases.

The chain couples TRBV4-3 to TRBJ2-1; 13 bases agree with TRBD2. The length of the CDR3 is 19 residues. The ends lost 4 bases at V and 5 bases at J; junction bases unmatched: 14. Germline-derived CDR1 and CDR2 are LGHNA and YSLEER. CDR3 sequence reads: CASSPEFGLAGVRNNEQFF. CDR3 coding DNA: TGCGCCAGCAGCCCAGAATTCGGACTAGCGGGAGTCAGGAACAATGAGCAGTTCTTC.

V is TRBV9 and J is TRBJ2-1, with 14 bases aligning to TRBD2. CDR1 is SGDLS and CDR2 is YYNGEE in the germline V gene. V trimming: 3 bases; J trimming: 13 bases; junction bases outside the gene matches: 15. The CDR3 consists of 17 residues. The CDR3 nucleotides are TGTGCCAGCAGCGGTCCCGACAGACCGGGACTAGCGGGGGCCCAGTTCTTC. Protein sequence: CASSGPDRPGLAGAQFF.

This clonotype was recorded a few times. V and J are TRBV7-2 and TRBJ2-3; the match to TRBD1 covers 7 bases. Germline V gene sequence: CDR1 SGHTA, CDR2 FQGNSA. With 7 bases clipped from V and 3 bases from J, the junction kept 7 bases outside the gene matches. This CDR3 is built from 14 residues. The CDR3 region has the DNA TGTGCCAGCACCCCGACAGGGCGTACAGATACGCAGTATTTT. Translated: CASTPTGRTDTQYF.

The V call is TRBV20-1, the J call TRBJ2-3, with D perhaps matching TRBD2 (5 bases). V gave up 3 bases and J gave up 2 bases, with 18 bases separating them. The CDR3 runs to 16 residues. The germline V gene has CDR1 DFQATT and CDR2 SNEGSKA (reference sequence). The CDR3 region has the DNA TGCAGTGCTAGTTCCAGCGGACGGAAAAACACAGATACGCAGTATTTT. Amino acid sequence: CSASSSGRKNTDTQYF.

This clonotype came up a few times. This sequence joins TRBV29-1 and TRBJ2-3, with D maybe TRBD2 (5 bases). Trimming took off 1 base at V and 2 bases at J, with 19 bases between the two ends. This CDR3 region has 17 residues. The germline gives CDR1 SQVTM, CDR2 ANQGSEA. The CDR3 spells CSVEGADSPFLTDTQYF. The CDR3 nucleotides are TGCAGCGTTGAAGGGGCGGACTCCCCCTTCCTCACAGATACGCAGTATTTT.

The chain is built from TRBV7-2 and TRBJ2-7; the D gene is possibly TRBD1 (6 bases). The germline V gene encodes CDR1 SGHTA and CDR2 FQGNSA. V was clipped by 4 bases and J by 5 bases, with 15 bases between them. This CDR3 comprises 14 residues. The CDR3 DNA follows: TGTGCCAGCAGCTCCTTTGCGCAGGGGAACGAGCAGTACTTC. Protein product: CASSSFAQGNEQYF. Full variable domain (remainder filled in from reference TRBV7-2 and TRBJ2-7): GAGVSQSPSNKVTEKGKDVELRCDPISGHTALYWYRQSLGQGLEFLIYFQGNSAPDKSGLPSDRFSAERTGGSVSTLTIQRTQQEDSAVYLCASSSFAQGNEQYFGPGTRLTVT.

The chain uses TRBV9 and TRBJ2-7, with no clear D. Germline CDR1 SGDLS, CDR2 YYNGEE. This CDR3 spans 14 amino acids. Trimming pared 0 bases from V and 3 bases from J, leaving 10 bases between. The CDR3 here is CASSVDLGNYEQYF. CDR3 bases: TGTGCCAGCAGCGTAGATCTGGGGAACTACGAGCAGTACTTC.

This chain links TRBV7-3 with TRBJ2-5, with 7 bases matching TRBD1. CDR1 SGHTA and CDR2 FQGTGA come from the germline V gene. With 5 bases clipped from V and 1 base from J, the junction kept 7 bases outside the gene matches. The CDR3 sequence is 15 residues long. The CDR3 coding sequence is TGTGCCAGCAGCCCTATGGGACAGACCCAAGAGACCCAGTACTTC. It is translated as CASSPMGQTQETQYF.

This clonotype turned up a few times. V gene TRBV3-1 combines with J gene TRBJ2-7, with 8 positions matching TRBD1. The J segment lost 5 bases and the V segment lost 4 bases, leaving 7 bases of the junction unmatched. The germline V gene encodes CDR1 LGHDT and CDR2 YNNKEL (reference sequence). The CDR3 runs to 14 residues. The CDR3 spells CASSRRAGGNEQYF. The DNA of the CDR3 is TGTGCCAGCAGCCGTCGGGCAGGGGGCAACGAGCAGTACTTC.

The gene calls are TRBV20-1 and TRBJ2-7, with D tentatively TRBD1 (5 bases). Trimming took 5 bases from V and 3 from J, leaving 14 bases between them. CDR1 and CDR2 (germline): DFQATT, SNEGSKA (reference sequence). The CDR3 spans 13 residues. The chain's CDR3 is CSAPTEVGYEQYF. The CDR3 DNA follows: TGCAGTGCTCCGACAGAGGTGGGCTACGAGCAGTACTTC.

This clonotype appeared many times. The V gene is TRBV7-9, the J gene TRBJ2-3; unclear D gene. The germline V gene encodes CDR1 SEHNR and CDR2 FQNEAQ (reference sequence). The ends were cut back, 6 bases at V and 5 bases at J, with 12 bases in the middle. The CDR3 sequence is 13 residues long. The CDR3 region is CASSYAALDTQYF. The CDR3 DNA reads as TGTGCCAGCAGTTATGCAGCGTTAGATACGCAGTATTTT. Supplemented by reference TRBV7-9 and TRBJ2-3, the full variable domain reads DTGVSQNPRHKITKRGQNVTFRCDPISEHNRLYWYRQTLGQGPEFLTYFQNEAQLEKSRLLSDRFSAERPKGSFSTLEIQRTEQGDSAMYLCASSYAALDTQYFGPGTRLTVL.

V gene TRBV7-2 combines with J gene TRBJ2-2, with 11 bases lining up with TRBD2. The CDR3 is 16 residues long. CDR1 is SGHTA, CDR2 FQGNSA, per germline. J lost 4 bases, V lost 5 bases, and 6 bases had no gene match. The CDR3 reads CASSLTSGGGTGELFF. The CDR3 bases are TGTGCCAGCAGCCTCACTAGCGGGGGCGGCACCGGGGAGCTGTTTTTT.

The chain joins TRBV20-1 to TRBJ1-5, with 8 bases identical to TRBD1. The CDR3 extends over 14 amino acids. Germline loops: CDR1 DFQATT, CDR2 SNEGSKA (reference sequence). Losses at the gene ends were 2 bases for V and 4 bases for J; bases not matched to a gene: 4. The CDR3 DNA follows: TGCAGTGCTAGACCGGGACAGGCAAATCAGCCCCAGCATTTT. It translates to CSARPGQANQPQHF.

This clonotype was observed at least ten times. The chain is built from TRBV7-2 and TRBJ2-5; no firm D call. The CDR3 runs to 11 residues. Trimming shortened V by 2 bases and J by 7 bases, and 5 bases separated the two germline ends. Germline values: CDR1 SGHTA, CDR2 FQGNSA. CDR3 sequence reads: CASSLMGTQYF. CDR3 DNA sequence: TGTGCCAGCAGCTTAATGGGGACCCAGTACTTC.

This clonotype was seen a few times. The chain links TRBV4-1 to TRBJ2-1, with D perhaps TRBD2 (6 bases). V was clipped by 4 bases and J by 0 bases, with 16 bases between them. The CDR3 covers 17 residues. In germline, CDR1 is MGHRA, CDR2 YSYEKL. The CDR3 DNA follows: TGCGCCAGCAGCCCCGTGGTGGTCGGGAGCTCCTACAATGAGCAGTTCTTC. Residues: CASSPVVVGSSYNEQFF.

For the CDR3, the DNA is TGTGCCACCAGCAGAGATCAAGGGGGAGCGCAGTACTTC. Translating it yields CATSRDQGGAQYF. This chain connects TRBV15 to TRBJ2-7; a possible D gene is TRBD1 (6 bases). Trimming left V 0 bases short and J 9 bases short, with 12 bases between. The V gene's germline CDR1 is LNHNV and CDR2 YYDKDF (reference sequence). CDR3 length: 13 residues.

The sample holds a few counts of this clonotype. The rearrangement joins TRBV30 to TRBJ1-3; TRBD1 matches at 7 bases. Germline-derived CDR1 and CDR2 are GTSNPN and SVGIG (reference sequence). With 6 bases clipped from V and 2 bases from J, the junction kept 7 bases outside the gene matches. There are 14 residues in the CDR3. The CDR3 DNA is TGTGCCTGTTATCGCGGGACAGCTGGAAACACCATATATTTT. Its translation is CACYRGTAGNTIYF.

A few counts support this clonotype. This chain connects TRBV2 to TRBJ2-5; 11 bases are shared with TRBD2. The CDR3 covers 16 residues. V dropped 4 bases and J dropped 1; count of bases not matched to a gene: 5. Germline V lookup: CDR1 SNHLY, CDR2 FYNNEI. DNA for the CDR3: TGTGCCAGCAGTGCGGTAGCGGGAGGGCCCCAAGAGACCCAGTACTTC. Its translation is CASSAVAGGPQETQYF. Variable domain in full (rest from reference TRBV2 and TRBJ2-5): EPEVTQTPSHQVTQMGQEVILRCVPISNHLYFYWYRQILGQKVEFLVSFYNNEISEKSEIFDDQFSVERPDGSNFTLKIRSTKLEDSAMYFCASSAVAGGPQETQYFGPGTRLLVL.

This clonotype appeared a few times. This rearrangement joins TRBV28 to TRBJ2-1; TRBD2 matches 7 bases. The CDR3 consists of 15 residues. V trimming: 1 base; J trimming: 4 bases; junction bases outside the gene matches: 4. CDR1 and CDR2 from the germline V gene are MDHEN and SYDVKM. Here the CDR3 reads CASSLLRAGYNEQFF. CDR3 DNA: TGTGCCAGCAGTTTATTACGAGCGGGATACAATGAGCAGTTCTTC.

V is TRBV7-9 and J is TRBJ2-1, with TRBD1 matching 8 bases. The ends lost 5 bases at V and 5 bases at J; junction bases unmatched: 8. Germline V CDR1 and CDR2: SEHNR, FQNEAQ (reference sequence). The CDR3 spans 15 residues. CDR3 residues: CASSNGQGGDNEQFF. The CDR3 region has the DNA TGTGCCAGCAGCAACGGACAGGGTGGGGACAATGAGCAGTTCTTC.